The 18 T cell receptor beta chains below all came from one sample that was sequenced in a study of cytomegalovirus exposure and HLA in healthy donors. The PCR was carried out with 60 Vbeta primers and 13 Jbeta primers. TCRdb keeps only in-frame clones here, not all; method: immunoSEQ multiplex PCR. The data contain 85,000 to 100,000 clones, roughly three fifths of them seen just once; the ten biggest clones take up 3.2%. The sample consisted of PBMCs. These receptors were collected from a man aged 55 to 70 in good health and CMV-seronegative.

Only a few counts were recorded for this clone. The rearrangement links TRBV19 to TRBJ1-1; 10 bases are shared with TRBD1. This CDR3 has 16 residues. The germline V gene encodes CDR1 LNHDA and CDR2 SQIVND (reference sequence). The V segment lost 5 bases and the J segment 4 bases; nucleotides outside the gene matches: 10. CDR3 nucleotides: TGTGCCAGTAGTCCGCTGACAGGGGGCGGAAGCACTGAAGCTTTCTTT. This encodes CASSPLTGGGSTEAFF. The whole variable domain, remainder taken from reference TRBV19 and TRBJ1-1, is DGGITQSPKYLFRKEGQNVTLSCEQNLNHDAMYWYRQDPGQGLRLIYYSQIVNDFQKGDIAEGYSVSREKKESFPLTVTSAQKNPTAFYLCASSPLTGGGSTEAFFGQGTRLTVV.

The V and J genes are TRBV6-4 and TRBJ2-3; 9 nucleotides match TRBD2. V gave up 3 bases and J gave up 2 bases; unmatched junction bases: 3. In germline, CDR1 is MRHNA, CDR2 SNTAGT. This CDR3 region has 15 residues. CDR3 DNA sequence: TGTGCCAGCAGTGAAGCGGGGGGTCACACAGATACGCAGTATTTT. It specifies CASSEAGGHTDTQYF.

This rearrangement joins TRBV9 to TRBJ2-1, with 8 bases fitting TRBD1. V lost 2 bases to trimming and J lost 6 bases; unmatched junction nucleotides: 7. The CDR3 totals 15 residues. Looked up from germline, CDR1 is SGDLS and CDR2 is YYNGEE. The CDR3 here is CASSVGTGGGNEQFF. CDR3 nucleotide sequence: TGTGCCAGCAGCGTCGGGACAGGAGGAGGCAATGAGCAGTTCTTC.

This chain links TRBV7-9 with TRBJ2-7; no reliable D call. CDR1 is SEHNR and CDR2 is FQNEAQ in the germline V gene (reference sequence). The CDR3 runs to 15 residues. Trimming removed 3 bases at V and 6 bases at J, with 18 bases between. CDR3 DNA sequence: TGTGCCAGCAGCTTTGAGGTCCCCCGGTCCGGCGAGCAGTACTTC. Its translation is CASSFEVPRSGEQYF. The full variable domain, its missing parts supplied by reference TRBV7-9 and TRBJ2-7, is DTGVSQNPRHKITKRGQNVTFRCDPISEHNRLYWYRQTLGQGPEFLTYFQNEAQLEKSRLLSDRFSAERPKGSFSTLEIQRTEQGDSAMYLCASSFEVPRSGEQYFGPGTRLTVT.

This clone appeared a few times. This chain joins TRBV5-1 and TRBJ2-1; perhaps TRBD2 as D (6 bases). Trimming cost V 1 base and J 0 bases, with 14 bases left between them. Germline CDR1 reads SGHRS; CDR2 reads YFSETQ. This CDR3 has 17 residues. The CDR3 region is CASSLFGSTSSYNEQFF. CDR3 nucleotides: TGCGCCAGCAGCTTGTTCGGGAGTACCAGCTCCTACAATGAGCAGTTCTTC.

V gene TRBV29-1 combines with J gene TRBJ1-1; TRBD1 matches at 7 bases. Germline CDR1 is SQVTM and CDR2 is ANQGSEA. The CDR3 runs to 15 residues. The V gene end was trimmed by 7 bases and the J gene end by 0 bases; junction bases not matched to a gene: 11. The CDR3 is CSGGGGWGMNTEAFF. The CDR3 coding sequence is TGCAGCGGTGGAGGGGGCTGGGGTATGAACACTGAAGCTTTCTTT.

This clone has a handful of counts. DNA for the CDR3: TGCGCCAGCAGCCATATAGATATGGGACTAGCGGCCTACAATGAGCAGTTCTTC. Its translation: CASSHIDMGLAAYNEQFF. The V and J genes are TRBV4-1 and TRBJ2-1; 11 bases match TRBD2. CDR1 and CDR2 (germline): MGHRA, YSYEKL. Trimming took 3 bases from V and 2 from J; bases not matched to a gene: 9. The CDR3 contains 18 residues.

J is TRBJ2-3 and V is TRBV11-2; no clear D. V shed 1 base and J shed 0 bases, with 5 bases lying between them. The CDR3 has 14 amino acids. CDR1 is SGHAT, CDR2 FQNNGV, per germline. CDR3 nucleotides: TGTGCCAGCAGCTTAGCGAGGAGCACAGATACGCAGTATTTT. This translates into CASSLARSTDTQYF. Full variable domain (remainder filled in from reference TRBV11-2 and TRBJ2-3): EAGVAQSPRYKIIEKRQSVAFWCNPISGHATLYWYQQILGQGPKLLIQFQNNGVVDDSQLPKDRFSAERLKGVDSTLKIQPAKLEDSAVYLCASSLARSTDTQYFGPGTRLTVL.

This clone was observed a few times. The chain couples TRBV19 to TRBJ1-1; 10 bases agree with TRBD1. Looked up from germline, CDR1 is LNHDA and CDR2 is SQIVND (reference sequence). The CDR3 covers 16 residues. With V trimmed by 4 bases and J by 2 bases, 7 bases remained unmatched. The CDR3 DNA is TGTGCCAGTAGTACTCGGGACAGGGGCTTCAACACTGAAGCTTTCTTT. Encoded protein: CASSTRDRGFNTEAFF.

This clone was observed a few times. The chain links TRBV7-3 to TRBJ2-7; D is possibly TRBD1 (5 bases). Germline V gene data show CDR1 as SGHTA and CDR2 as FQGTGA. The V end was cut by 5 bases, the J end by 1 base, with 15 bases between. The length of the CDR3 is 15 residues. The CDR3 nucleotides read TGTGCCAGCAGCCGTGAGCCCCAGGGTTCCTACGAGCAGTACTTC. It is translated as CASSREPQGSYEQYF.

The V and J genes are TRBV5-4 and TRBJ1-2, with unresolved D. This CDR3 spans 10 amino acids. V was shortened by 6 bases and J by 5 bases, with 5 bases between the two germline ends. CDR1 SGHNT and CDR2 YYREEE come from the germline V gene (reference sequence). The CDR3 coding sequence is TGTGCCAGCATCACATATGGCTACACCTTC. Its protein product is CASITYGYTF.

This CDR3 is CASSHDPGQSYDKQYF. CDR3 in DNA: TGCGCCAGCAGCCACGATCCGGGACAGAGCTACGATAAGCAGTACTTC. This chain links TRBV4-1 with TRBJ2-7; 7 bases agree with TRBD1. This CDR3 contains 16 residues. Looked up from germline, CDR1 is MGHRA and CDR2 is YSYEKL. The trim removed 3 bases at V and 8 bases at J, leaving 16 bases unmatched.

The chain links TRBV7-2 to TRBJ2-5; tentatively, D is TRBD1 (6 bases). V lost 1 base, J lost 5 bases, and 17 bases lay in between. Germline V gene sequence: CDR1 SGHTA, CDR2 FQGNSA. The CDR3 consists of 16 residues. The CDR3 nucleotides read TGTGCCAGCAGCTTAGTCGGCAGGGGCGCATGGGAGACCCAGTACTTC. It codes for CASSLVGRGAWETQYF.

The rearrangement joins TRBV18 to TRBJ2-7; tentatively, D is TRBD2 (6 bases). The V gene's germline CDR1 is KGHSH and CDR2 LQKENI. The V end was cut by 6 bases, the J end by 3 bases, with 12 bases between. The CDR3 length is 13 residues. CDR3 nucleotides: TGTGCCAGCTCGCGGGACCGAGACTACGAGCAGTACTTC. It specifies CASSRDRDYEQYF.

V usage is TRBV28 and J usage is TRBJ1-1, with TRBD1 identical over 7 bases. The CDR3 has 14 residues. Germline CDR1 MDHEN, CDR2 SYDVKM. Germline trimming cut 5 bases from V and 3 bases from J; bases unmatched to any gene: 6. Written as DNA, the CDR3 is TGTGCCAGCAGTCCTTGGGACAGCTACACTGAAGCTTTCTTT. This encodes CASSPWDSYTEAFF.

The rearrangement joins TRBV5-3 to TRBJ2-1; TRBD1 agrees at 9 bases. TRBV5-3 carries the ORF label, with uncertain function. V lost 6 bases to trimming and J lost 2 bases; unmatched junction nucleotides: 12. The CDR3 covers 17 residues. CDR3 in DNA: TGTGCCAGAAAGCCTGCTGAGACAGGGGGGACCTACAATGAGCAGTTCTTC. Its protein product is CARKPAETGGTYNEQFF.

V and J are TRBV10-1 and TRBJ2-7; TRBD2 matches at 8 bases. This CDR3 has 14 amino acids. From germline, CDR1 is WNHNN and CDR2 SYGVQD (reference sequence). Losses at the gene ends were 3 bases for V and 2 bases for J; bases not matched to a gene: 3. CDR3 protein: CASSESGGPYEQYF. In DNA, the CDR3 is TGCGCCAGCAGTGAATCGGGGGGGCCCTACGAGCAGTACTTC.

There are a few counts of this clone. The chain links TRBV2 to TRBJ1-5; the D gene is possibly TRBD1 (6 bases). The V and J ends lost 1 base and 1 base respectively, with 14 bases between them. Germline CDR1 and CDR2: SNHLY and FYNNEI. This CDR3 comprises 17 residues. CDR3 residues: CASSEGGPGGSNQPQHF. The CDR3 bases are TGTGCCAGCAGTGAAGGGGGGCCCGGGGGGAGCAATCAGCCCCAGCATTTT. The variable domain in full, completed from reference TRBV2 and TRBJ1-5, reads EPEVTQTPSHQVTQMGQEVILRCVPISNHLYFYWYRQILGQKVEFLVSFYNNEISEKSEIFDDQFSVERPDGSNFTLKIRSTKLEDSAMYFCASSEGGPGGSNQPQHFGDGTRLSIL.